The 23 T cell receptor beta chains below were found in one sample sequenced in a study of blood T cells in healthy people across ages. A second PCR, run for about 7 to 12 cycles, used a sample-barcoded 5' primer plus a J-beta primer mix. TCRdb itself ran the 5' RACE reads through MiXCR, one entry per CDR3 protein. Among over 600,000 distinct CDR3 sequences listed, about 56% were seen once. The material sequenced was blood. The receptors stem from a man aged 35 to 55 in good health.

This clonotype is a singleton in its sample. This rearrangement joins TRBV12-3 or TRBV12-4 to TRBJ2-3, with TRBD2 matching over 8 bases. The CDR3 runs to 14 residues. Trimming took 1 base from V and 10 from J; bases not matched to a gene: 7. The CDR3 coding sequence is TGTGCCAGCAGTTTAGGAAGCGGGAGTTTGTCGCAGTATTTT. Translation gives CASSLGSGSLSQYF.

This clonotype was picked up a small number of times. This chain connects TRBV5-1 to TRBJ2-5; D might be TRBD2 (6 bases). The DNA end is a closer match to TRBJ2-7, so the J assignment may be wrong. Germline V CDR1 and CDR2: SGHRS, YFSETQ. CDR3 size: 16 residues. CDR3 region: CASSSPISGVVYEQYF. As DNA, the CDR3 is TGCGCCAGCAGCTCCCCTATTTCGGGGGTGGTCTACGAGCAGTACTTC.

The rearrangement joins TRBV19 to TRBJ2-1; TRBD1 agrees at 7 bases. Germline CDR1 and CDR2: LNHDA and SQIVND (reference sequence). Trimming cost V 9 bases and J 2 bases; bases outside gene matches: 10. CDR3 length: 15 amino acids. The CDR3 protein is CASNTPGTAYNEQFF. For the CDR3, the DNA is TGTGCCAGCAACACCCCAGGGACAGCCTACAATGAGCAGTTCTTC.

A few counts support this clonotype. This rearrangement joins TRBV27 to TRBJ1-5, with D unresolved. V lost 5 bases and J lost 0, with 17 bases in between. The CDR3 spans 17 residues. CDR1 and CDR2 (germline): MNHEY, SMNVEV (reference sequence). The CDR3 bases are TGTGCCAGCAGTCCCCTTTTCCCGGGATATAGCAATCAGCCCCAGCATTTT. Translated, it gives CASSPLFPGYSNQPQHF.

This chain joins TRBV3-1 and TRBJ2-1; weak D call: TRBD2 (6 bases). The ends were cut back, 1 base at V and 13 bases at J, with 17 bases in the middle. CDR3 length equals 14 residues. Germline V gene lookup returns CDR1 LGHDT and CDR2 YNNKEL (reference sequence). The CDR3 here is CASSQVSSEETQFF. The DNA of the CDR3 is TGTGCCAGCAGCCAAGTGTCTAGCGAGGAGACCCAGTTCTTC.

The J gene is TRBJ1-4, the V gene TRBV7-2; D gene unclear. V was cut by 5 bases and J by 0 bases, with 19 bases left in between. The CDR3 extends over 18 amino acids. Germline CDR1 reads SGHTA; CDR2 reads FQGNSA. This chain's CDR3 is CASSLDPSGRATNEKLFF. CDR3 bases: TGTGCCAGCAGCCTAGACCCATCTGGGAGAGCAACTAATGAAAAACTGTTTTTT.

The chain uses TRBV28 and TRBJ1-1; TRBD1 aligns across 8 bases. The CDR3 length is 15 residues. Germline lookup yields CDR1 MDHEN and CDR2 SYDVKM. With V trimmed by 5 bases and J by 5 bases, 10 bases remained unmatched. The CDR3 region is CASSLRTGGRTEAFF. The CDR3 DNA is TGTGCCAGCAGTCTTAGAACAGGGGGGAGAACTGAAGCTTTCTTT.

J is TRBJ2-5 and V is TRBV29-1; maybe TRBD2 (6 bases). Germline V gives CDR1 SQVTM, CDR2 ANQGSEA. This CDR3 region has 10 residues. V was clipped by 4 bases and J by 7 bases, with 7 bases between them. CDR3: CSVVEGTQYF. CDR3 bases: TGCAGCGTTGTGGAGGGGACCCAGTACTTC. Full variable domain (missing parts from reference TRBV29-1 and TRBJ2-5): SAVISQKPSRDICQRGTSLTIQCQVDSQVTMMFWYRQQPGQSLTLIATANQGSEATYESGFVIDKFPISRPNLTFSTLTVSNMSPEDSSIYLCSVVEGTQYFGPGTRLLVL.

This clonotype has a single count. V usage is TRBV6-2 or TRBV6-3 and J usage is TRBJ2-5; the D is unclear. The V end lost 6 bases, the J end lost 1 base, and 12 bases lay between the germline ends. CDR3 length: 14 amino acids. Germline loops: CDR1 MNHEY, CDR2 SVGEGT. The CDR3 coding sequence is TGTGCCAGCAGGCAACAGCCGTTCCAAGAGACCCAGTACTTC. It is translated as CASRQQPFQETQYF.

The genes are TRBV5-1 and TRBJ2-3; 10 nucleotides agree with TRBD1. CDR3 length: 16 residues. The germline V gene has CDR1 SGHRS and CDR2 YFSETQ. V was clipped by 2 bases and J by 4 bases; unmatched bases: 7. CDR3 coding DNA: TGCGCCAGCAGCTTTGTGACAGGGGGCCGTTCAGATACGCAGTATTTT. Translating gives CASSFVTGGRSDTQYF. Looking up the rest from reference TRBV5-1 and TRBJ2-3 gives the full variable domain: KAGVTQTPRYLIKTRGQQVTLSCSPISGHRSVSWYQQTPGQGLQFLFEYFSETQRNKGNFPGRFSGRQFSNSRSEMNVSTLELGDSALYLCASSFVTGGRSDTQYFGPGTRLTVL.

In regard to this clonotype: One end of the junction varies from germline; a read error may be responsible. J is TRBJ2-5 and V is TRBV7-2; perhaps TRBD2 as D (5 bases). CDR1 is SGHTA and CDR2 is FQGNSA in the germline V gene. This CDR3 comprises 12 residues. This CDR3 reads CANSLNAGEQYF. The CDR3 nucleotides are TGTGCCAACAGCTTAAACGCTGGGGAGCAGTACTTC.

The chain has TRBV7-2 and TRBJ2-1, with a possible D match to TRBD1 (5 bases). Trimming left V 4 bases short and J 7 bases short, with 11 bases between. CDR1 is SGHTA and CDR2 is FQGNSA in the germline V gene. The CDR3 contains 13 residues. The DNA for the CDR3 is TGTGCCAGCAGCTGGACACCCCCTAATGAGCAGTTCTTC. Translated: CASSWTPPNEQFF. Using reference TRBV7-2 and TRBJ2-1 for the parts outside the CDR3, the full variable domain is GAGVSQSPSNKVTEKGKDVELRCDPISGHTALYWYRQSLGQGLEFLIYFQGNSAPDKSGLPSDRFSAERTGGSVSTLTIQRTQQEDSAVYLCASSWTPPNEQFFGPGTRLTVL.

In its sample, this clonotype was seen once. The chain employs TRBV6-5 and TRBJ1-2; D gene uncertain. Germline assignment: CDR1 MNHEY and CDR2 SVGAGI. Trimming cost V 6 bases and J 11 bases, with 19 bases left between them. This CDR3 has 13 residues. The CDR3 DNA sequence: TGTGCCAGCAGCCGAGATACATCCTTGGGGTACACCTTC. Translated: CASSRDTSLGYTF.

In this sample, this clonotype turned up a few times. The CDR3 nucleotides read TGTGCCAGCAGCTTAGTTAGCGGGGCCACAGATACGCAGTATTTT. Translating gives CASSLVSGATDTQYF. The chain couples TRBV7-2 to TRBJ2-3; 8 nucleotides line up with TRBD2. V dropped 1 base and J dropped 2; count of bases not matched to a gene: 2. This CDR3 spans 15 amino acids. CDR1 is SGHTA and CDR2 is FQGNSA in the germline V gene.

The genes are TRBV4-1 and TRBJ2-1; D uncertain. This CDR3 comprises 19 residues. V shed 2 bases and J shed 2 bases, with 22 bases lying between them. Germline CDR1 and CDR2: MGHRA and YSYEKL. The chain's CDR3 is CASSQRTPSVAVPYNEQFF. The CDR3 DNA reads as TGCGCCAGCAGCCAACGGACCCCTTCTGTGGCGGTGCCCTACAATGAGCAGTTCTTC.

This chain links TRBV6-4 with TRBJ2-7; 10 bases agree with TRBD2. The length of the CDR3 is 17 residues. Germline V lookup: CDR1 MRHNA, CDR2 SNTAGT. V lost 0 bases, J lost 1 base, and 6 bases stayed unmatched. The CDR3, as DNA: TGTGCCAGCAGTGACTCGTTGTCTAGCGGGAGATCCTACGAGCAGTACTTC. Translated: CASSDSLSSGRSYEQYF.

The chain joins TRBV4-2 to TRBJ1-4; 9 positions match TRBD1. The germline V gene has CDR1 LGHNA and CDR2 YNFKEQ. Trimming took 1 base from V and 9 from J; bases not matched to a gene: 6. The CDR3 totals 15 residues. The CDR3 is CASSQGDREEKKLFF. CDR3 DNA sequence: TGTGCCAGCAGCCAAGGGGACAGGGAGGAGAAAAAACTGTTTTTT.

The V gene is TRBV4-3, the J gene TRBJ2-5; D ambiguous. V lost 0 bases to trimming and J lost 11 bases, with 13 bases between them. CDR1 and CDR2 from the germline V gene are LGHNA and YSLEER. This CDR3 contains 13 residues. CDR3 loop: CASSQDSANEQYF. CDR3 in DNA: TGCGCCAGCAGCCAAGATTCCGCCAATGAGCAGTACTTC.

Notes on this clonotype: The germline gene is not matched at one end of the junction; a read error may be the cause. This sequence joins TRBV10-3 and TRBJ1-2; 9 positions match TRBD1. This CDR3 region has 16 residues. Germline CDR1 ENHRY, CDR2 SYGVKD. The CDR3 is CAICESGDRASYGYTF. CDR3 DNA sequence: TGTGCCATCTGTGAGTCGGGGGACAGGGCCTCCTATGGCTACACCTTC.

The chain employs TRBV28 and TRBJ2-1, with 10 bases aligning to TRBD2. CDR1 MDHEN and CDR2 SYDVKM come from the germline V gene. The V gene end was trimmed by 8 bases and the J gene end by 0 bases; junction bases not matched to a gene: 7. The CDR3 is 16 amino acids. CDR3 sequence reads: CASGTSGVSSYNEQFF. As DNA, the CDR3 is TGTGCCAGCGGTACTAGCGGGGTAAGCTCCTACAATGAGCAGTTCTTC.

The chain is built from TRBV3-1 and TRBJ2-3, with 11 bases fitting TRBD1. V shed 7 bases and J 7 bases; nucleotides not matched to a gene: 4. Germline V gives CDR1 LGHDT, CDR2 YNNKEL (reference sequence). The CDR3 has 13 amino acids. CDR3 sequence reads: CASTGQGENTQYF. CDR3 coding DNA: TGTGCCAGCACGGGACAGGGGGAGAATACGCAGTATTTT.

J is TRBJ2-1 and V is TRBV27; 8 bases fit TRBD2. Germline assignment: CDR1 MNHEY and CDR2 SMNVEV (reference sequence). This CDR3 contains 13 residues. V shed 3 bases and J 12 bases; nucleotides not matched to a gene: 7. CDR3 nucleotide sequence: TGTGCCAGCAGTTTGTTAGCGGGATCGCGGCAGTTCTTC. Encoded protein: CASSLLAGSRQFF.

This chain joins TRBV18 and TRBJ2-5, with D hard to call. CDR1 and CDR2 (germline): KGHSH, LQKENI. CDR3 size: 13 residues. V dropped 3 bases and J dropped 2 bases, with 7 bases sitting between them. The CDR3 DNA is TGTGCCAGCTCACCGGATGCACAAGAGACCCAGTACTTC. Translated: CASSPDAQETQYF.